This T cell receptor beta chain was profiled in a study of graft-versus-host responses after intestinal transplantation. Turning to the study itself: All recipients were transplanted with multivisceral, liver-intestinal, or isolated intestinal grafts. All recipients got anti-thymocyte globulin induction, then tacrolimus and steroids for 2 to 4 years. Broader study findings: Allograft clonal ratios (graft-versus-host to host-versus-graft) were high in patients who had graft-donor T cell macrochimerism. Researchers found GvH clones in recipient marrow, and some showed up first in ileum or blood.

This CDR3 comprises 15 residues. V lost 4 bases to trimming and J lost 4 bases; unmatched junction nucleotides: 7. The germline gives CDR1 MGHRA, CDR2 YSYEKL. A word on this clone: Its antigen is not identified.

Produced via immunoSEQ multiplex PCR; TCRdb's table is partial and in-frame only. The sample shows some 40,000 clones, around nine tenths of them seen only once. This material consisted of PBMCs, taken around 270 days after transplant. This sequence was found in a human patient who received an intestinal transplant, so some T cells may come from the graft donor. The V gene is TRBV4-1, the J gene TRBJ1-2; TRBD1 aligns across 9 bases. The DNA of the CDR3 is TGCGCCAGCAGCCCGGGGACAGGGAGTCGCTATGGCTACACCTTC. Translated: CASSPGTGSRYGYTF.